The source of this T cell receptor beta chain is a study of blood T cell repertoires in COVID-19. This clone was counted once. Sequencing used immunoSEQ multiplex PCR; TCRdb keeps in-frame clones, though not all of them. The table lists roughly 300,000 clones, around 84% of them singletons. Between the trimmed V and J ends, which lost 4 bases and 2 bases, there was a span of 18 bases. This CDR3 has 16 amino acids. Germline V gene sequence: CDR1 MNHEY, CDR2 SMNVEV (reference sequence). The source material was peripheral blood. The gene calls are TRBV27 and TRBJ2-7, with a tentative D call TRBD2 (5 bases). The TCR sequence derives from a human donor with COVID-19, enrolled during active disease. The donor label of this sample is uncertain. CDR3 residues: CASSSAGTQSPYEQYF. The CDR3 DNA sequence: TGTGCCAGCAGTTCGGCGGGCACGCAAAGCCCCTACGAGCAGTACTTC.